This T cell receptor (beta chain) is drawn from a study of blood T cell repertoires in COVID-19 (dated by TCRdb to 2020 to 2022). The study in broad terms: Samples covering the acute and convalescent phases of COVID-19 were provided by collaborators in the United States, Italy and Spain. The repertoires were released in a freely available public database meant as a resource for research on the immune response to SARS-CoV-2. Where available, HLA class I and class II types were taken from metadata supplied by the sample provider and were not determined by assay-based typing. The material from the prospective study consisted of cDNA or gDNA derived from T cells, B-cell-depleted T cells, or PBMCs. Deeply sampled blood TCRbeta repertoires from subjects exposed to, actively infected with, or recovered from COVID-19 were included in the dataset. A de-identified subject ID, COVID-19 status, age in years and sex were almost always included in the sample metadata. Samples came from the ongoing ImmuneRACE study (first 160 participants) plus 1,254 subjects from 6 global collaborators. Summary of the overall study and its limitations: The quantity of clinical and demographic metadata differed by source and by participant and was supplied without curation.

Taken from cysteine to phenylalanine, the CDR3 has 15 residues. Only the CDR3 DNA is retained, 45 bases long and in frame from the first base. Trimming removed 6 bases from V and 2 bases from J; the gene matches leave 8 bases unexplained. The germline V gene sets CDR1 to MDHEN and CDR2 to SYDVKM. TCRbeta CDR3 regions were amplified from genomic DNA using the immunoSEQ Assay, a bias-controlled multiplex PCR. The study's processing was this. Within the assay, amplification of reference gene primers was used to estimate how many nucleated cells each sample contained. To quantify the absolute abundance of each unique TCRbeta CDR3 rearrangement, sequence reads were collapsed and filtered. Productive Simpson clonality was computed per sample as the square root of Simpson's diversity index over productive rearrangements. The table was pulled from immuneACCESS by TCRdb, which kept in-frame rearrangements only. Such tables lose some clones; where checked, under half of the loss comes from unresolved V genes, and the rest has no known cause. V, J and clone size are those of that table, while D and trimming were read from the DNA. Across this sample there are 250,000 or so clones, with around 90% seen only once. The top ten clones comprise around 0.85% of the sample.

Enrolling through a virtual design, the prospective study's participants ranged in age from roughly 18 to 89 years and lived across 20 to 25 United States geographic areas. Cohort assignment in the prospective study relied on participant-reported clinical history from a screening survey and a study questionnaire. Exposed participants were defined as having been in contact with someone with a PCR-confirmed or clinician-diagnosed COVID-19 case within 2 weeks of study entry. In the prospective study, mobile phlebotomists collected whole blood, serum and a nasopharyngeal or oropharyngeal swab from each participant. Over an approximately two-month period, participants in the prospective study had the option of providing additional blood draws and questionnaires. Prospective study blood samples were shipped either frozen or at room temperature before DNA extraction. Remarks on this clone: Its antigen has not been determined. No base quality information exists; no much larger clone differs at one position.

The chain employs TRBV28 and TRBJ2-5, with TRBD1 matching 8 junction bases. The sequencing input was PBMCs or T cells enriched from blood (not recorded which). This sequence was found in a man between 45 and 60 years old who had been exposed to COVID-19. The CDR3 protein: CASRQGALRQETQYF. The bases read TGTGCCAGCAGGCAGGGGGCGCTAAGGCAAGAGACCCAGTACTTC.